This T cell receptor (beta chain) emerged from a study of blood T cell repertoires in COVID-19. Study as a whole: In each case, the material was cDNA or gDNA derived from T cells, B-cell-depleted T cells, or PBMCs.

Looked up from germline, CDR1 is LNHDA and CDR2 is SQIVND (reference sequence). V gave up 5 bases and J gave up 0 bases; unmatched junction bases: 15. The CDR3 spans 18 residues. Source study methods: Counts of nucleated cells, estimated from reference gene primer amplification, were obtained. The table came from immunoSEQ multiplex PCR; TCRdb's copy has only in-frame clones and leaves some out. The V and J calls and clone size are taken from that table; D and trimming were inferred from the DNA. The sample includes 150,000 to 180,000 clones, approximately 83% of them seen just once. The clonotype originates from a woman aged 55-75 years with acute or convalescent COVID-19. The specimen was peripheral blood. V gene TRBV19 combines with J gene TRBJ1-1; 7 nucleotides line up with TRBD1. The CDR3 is CASSLSPYRGSMNTEAFF. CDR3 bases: TGTGCCAGTAGTCTGAGCCCTTACAGGGGAAGCATGAACACTGAAGCTTTCTTT.